This passage covers 10 T cell receptor beta chains from one sample sequenced in a study of cytomegalovirus exposure and HLA in healthy donors. The PCR used 60 Vbeta and 13 Jbeta primers. The data were produced by immunoSEQ multiplex PCR, yet TCRdb's version contains in-frame clones alone and is incomplete. Among 150,000 to 200,000 clones listed, approximately 79% were seen once. The source material was PBMCs. The receptors shown here come from a woman aged 25 to 39 in good health and CMV-seropositive.

The J gene is TRBJ2-3, the V gene TRBV9; TRBD2 matches 7 bases. The CDR3 contains 16 residues. Per the germline V gene, CDR1 is SGDLS and CDR2 is YYNGEE. J lost 1 base, V lost 4 bases, and 9 bases had no gene match. CDR3 region: CASSLLGRARTDTQYF. DNA of the CDR3: TGTGCCAGCAGCCTATTGGGGAGGGCGCGCACAGATACGCAGTATTTT.

V gene TRBV30 combines with J gene TRBJ1-3, with a possible D match to TRBD1 (6 bases). Germline CDR1 reads GTSNPN; CDR2 reads SVGIG (reference sequence). This CDR3 comprises 13 residues. With 8 bases removed from V and 2 bases from J, the gap between germline ends came to 13 bases. The CDR3 sequence: CAATQGPGNTIYF. Here the CDR3 DNA reads TGTGCCGCAACACAGGGTCCTGGAAACACCATATATTTT.

The CDR3 protein is CASKLWGQGNYEQYF. In nucleotides, the CDR3 is TGTGCCAGCAAGTTGTGGGGACAGGGAAACTACGAGCAGTACTTC. The chain is built from TRBV2 and TRBJ2-7; 9 bases map to TRBD1. J gave up 3 bases and V 7 bases, and 10 bases lay outside the gene matches. The CDR3 has 15 residues. Germline V gene lookup returns CDR1 SNHLY and CDR2 FYNNEI.

The chain is built from TRBV9 and TRBJ2-1; 9 bases are shared with TRBD2. V was clipped by 4 bases and J by 6 bases; unmatched bases: 8. Germline CDR1 and CDR2: SGDLS and YYNGEE. This CDR3 spans 15 amino acids. CDR3: CASSFSGGQLNEQFF. In DNA form, the CDR3 reads TGTGCCAGCAGCTTCAGCGGGGGGCAACTCAATGAGCAGTTCTTC. The variable domain in full, with the rest retrieved from reference TRBV9 and TRBJ2-1, is DSGVTQTPKHLITATGQRVTLRCSPRSGDLSVYWYQQSLDQGLQFLIQYYNGEERAKGNILERFSAQQFPDLHSELNLSSLELGDSALYFCASSFSGGQLNEQFFGPGTRLTVL.

The J gene is TRBJ2-5, the V gene TRBV11-2; 8 bases line up with TRBD2. Germline V gene sequence: CDR1 SGHAT, CDR2 FQNNGV. Trimming took 2 bases from V and 1 from J; bases not matched to a gene: 6. This CDR3 has 16 amino acids. This CDR3 is CASSLFGRGGQETQYF. CDR3 nucleotides: TGTGCCAGCAGCTTATTTGGACGGGGGGGCCAAGAGACCCAGTACTTC. Full variable domain (outside the CDR3, taken from reference TRBV11-2 and TRBJ2-5): EAGVAQSPRYKIIEKRQSVAFWCNPISGHATLYWYQQILGQGPKLLIQFQNNGVVDDSQLPKDRFSAERLKGVDSTLKIQPAKLEDSAVYLCASSLFGRGGQETQYFGPGTRLLVL.

The chain employs TRBV18 and TRBJ1-2; 7 bases align to TRBD1. From germline, CDR1 is KGHSH and CDR2 LQKENI. Trimming took 5 bases from V and 5 from J; bases not matched to a gene: 5. This CDR3 has 13 amino acids. CDR3: CASSKDRQYGYTF. CDR3 DNA: TGTGCCAGCTCAAAGGACAGGCAGTATGGCTACACCTTC.

This chain uses TRBV7-9 with TRBJ2-1; D remains ambiguous. There are 12 residues in the CDR3. Germline CDR1 SEHNR, CDR2 FQNEAQ (reference sequence). Trimming took 5 bases from V and 8 from J, leaving 10 bases between them. The CDR3: CASSPRPYEQFF. Written as DNA, the CDR3 is TGTGCCAGCAGCCCCAGGCCCTATGAGCAGTTCTTC. Using reference TRBV7-9 and TRBJ2-1 for the parts outside the CDR3, the full variable domain is DTGVSQNPRHKITKRGQNVTFRCDPISEHNRLYWYRQTLGQGPEFLTYFQNEAQLEKSRLLSDRFSAERPKGSFSTLEIQRTEQGDSAMYLCASSPRPYEQFFGPGTRLTVL.

The chain links TRBV4-1 to TRBJ2-5; 12 positions match TRBD2. The CDR3 runs to 18 residues. With 5 bases clipped from V and 0 bases from J, the junction kept 10 bases outside the gene matches. Looked up from germline, CDR1 is MGHRA and CDR2 is YSYEKL. The CDR3 nucleotides read TGCGCCAGCAGCTCTAACCCCCGGACTAGCGGGGACCAAGAGACCCAGTACTTC. Encoded protein: CASSSNPRTSGDQETQYF.

The gene calls are TRBV4-3 and TRBJ2-7; 9 nucleotides match TRBD1. The germline gives CDR1 LGHNA, CDR2 YSLEER. With V trimmed by 4 bases and J by 4 bases, 5 bases remained unmatched. CDR3 length equals 14 residues. The CDR3: CASSPGQGGYEQYF. The CDR3 DNA reads as TGCGCCAGCAGCCCGGGACAGGGCGGGTACGAGCAGTACTTC.

The CDR3 DNA reads TGTGCCAGCCGCAACTCGAAGGACAGGGCCTACGAGCAGTACTTC. Translated: CASRNSKDRAYEQYF. This chain joins TRBV6-6 and TRBJ2-7; 8 nucleotides match TRBD1. Trimming cost V 8 bases and J 2 bases; bases outside gene matches: 11. Germline lookup yields CDR1 MNHNY and CDR2 SVGAGI (reference sequence). The CDR3 runs 15 residues.